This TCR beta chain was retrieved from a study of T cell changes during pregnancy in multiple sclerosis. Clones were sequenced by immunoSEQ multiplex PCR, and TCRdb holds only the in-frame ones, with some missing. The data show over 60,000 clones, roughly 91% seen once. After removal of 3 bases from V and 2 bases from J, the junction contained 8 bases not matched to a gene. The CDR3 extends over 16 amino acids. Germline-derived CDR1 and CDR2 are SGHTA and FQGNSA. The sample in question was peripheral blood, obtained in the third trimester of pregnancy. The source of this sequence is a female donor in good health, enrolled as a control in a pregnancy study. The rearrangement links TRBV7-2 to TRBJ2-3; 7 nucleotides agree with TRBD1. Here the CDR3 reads CASSFSRDSSTDTQYF. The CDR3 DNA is TGTGCCAGCAGCTTTAGCCGGGACAGCTCCACAGATACGCAGTATTTT.